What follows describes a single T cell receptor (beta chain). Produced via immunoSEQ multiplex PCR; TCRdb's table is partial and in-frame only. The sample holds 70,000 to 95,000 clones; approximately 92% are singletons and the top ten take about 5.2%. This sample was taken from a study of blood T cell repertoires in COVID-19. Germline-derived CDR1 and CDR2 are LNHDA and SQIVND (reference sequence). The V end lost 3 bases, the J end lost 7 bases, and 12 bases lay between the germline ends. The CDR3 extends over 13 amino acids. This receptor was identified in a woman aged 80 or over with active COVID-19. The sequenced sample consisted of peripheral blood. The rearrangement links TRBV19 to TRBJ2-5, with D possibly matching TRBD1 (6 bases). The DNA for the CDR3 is TGTGCCAGTAGTATCAACAGGGACGGGACCCAGTACTTC. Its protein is CASSINRDGTQYF.